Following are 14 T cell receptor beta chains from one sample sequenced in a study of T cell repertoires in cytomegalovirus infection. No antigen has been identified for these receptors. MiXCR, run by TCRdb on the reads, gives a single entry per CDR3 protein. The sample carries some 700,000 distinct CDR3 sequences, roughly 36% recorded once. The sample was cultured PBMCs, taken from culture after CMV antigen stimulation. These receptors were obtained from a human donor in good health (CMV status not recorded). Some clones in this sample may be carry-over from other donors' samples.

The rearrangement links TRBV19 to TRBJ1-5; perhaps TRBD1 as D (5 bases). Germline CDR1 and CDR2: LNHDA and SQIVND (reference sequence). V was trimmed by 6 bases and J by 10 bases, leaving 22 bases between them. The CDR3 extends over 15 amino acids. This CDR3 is CASSFRDGGHRPQHF. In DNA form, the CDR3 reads TGTGCCAGTAGCTTCCGGGACGGCGGACATCGACCCCAGCATTTT.

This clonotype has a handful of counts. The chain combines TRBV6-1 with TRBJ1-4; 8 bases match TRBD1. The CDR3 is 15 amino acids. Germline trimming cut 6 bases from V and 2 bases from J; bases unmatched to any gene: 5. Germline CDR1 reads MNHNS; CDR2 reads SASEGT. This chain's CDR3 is CASRRTGLTNEKLFF. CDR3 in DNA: TGTGCCAGCAGGAGGACAGGGCTCACTAATGAAAAACTGTTTTTT.

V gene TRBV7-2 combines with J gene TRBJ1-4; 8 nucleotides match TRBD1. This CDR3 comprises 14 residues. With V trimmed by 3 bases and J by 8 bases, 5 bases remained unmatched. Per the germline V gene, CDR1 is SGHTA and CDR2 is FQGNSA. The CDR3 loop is CASSLAGGPEKLFF. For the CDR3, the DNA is TGTGCCAGCAGCTTGGCAGGGGGCCCAGAAAAACTGTTTTTT.

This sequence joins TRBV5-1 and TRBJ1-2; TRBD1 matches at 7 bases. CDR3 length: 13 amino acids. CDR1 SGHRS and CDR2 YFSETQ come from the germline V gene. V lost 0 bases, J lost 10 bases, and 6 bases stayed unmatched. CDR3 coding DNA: TGCGCCAGCAGCTTGGTCTACAGGGGTGTCTACACCTTC. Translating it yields CASSLVYRGVYTF.

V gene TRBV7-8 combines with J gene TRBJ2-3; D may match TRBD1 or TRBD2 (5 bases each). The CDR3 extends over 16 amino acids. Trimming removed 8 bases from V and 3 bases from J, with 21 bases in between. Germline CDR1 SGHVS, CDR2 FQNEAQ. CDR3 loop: CASVGYFGTVTDTQYF. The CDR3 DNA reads TGTGCCAGCGTGGGATATTTTGGGACGGTTACAGATACGCAGTATTTT.

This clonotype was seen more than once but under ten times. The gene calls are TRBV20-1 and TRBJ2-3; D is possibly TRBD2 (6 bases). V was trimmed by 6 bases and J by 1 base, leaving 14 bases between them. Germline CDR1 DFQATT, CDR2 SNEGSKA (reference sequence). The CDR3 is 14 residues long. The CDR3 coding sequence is TGCAGTGCCTGGCCCCCGGGGGGCACAGATACGCAGTATTTT. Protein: CSAWPPGGTDTQYF.

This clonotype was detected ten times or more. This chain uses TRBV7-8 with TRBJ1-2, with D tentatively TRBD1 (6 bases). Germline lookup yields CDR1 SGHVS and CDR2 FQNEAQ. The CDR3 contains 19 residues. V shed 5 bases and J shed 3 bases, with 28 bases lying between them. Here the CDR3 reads CASSLSPRGTGKDDYGYTF. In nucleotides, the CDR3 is TGTGCCAGCAGCCTCAGTCCTAGGGGAACAGGGAAAGACGACTATGGCTACACCTTC.

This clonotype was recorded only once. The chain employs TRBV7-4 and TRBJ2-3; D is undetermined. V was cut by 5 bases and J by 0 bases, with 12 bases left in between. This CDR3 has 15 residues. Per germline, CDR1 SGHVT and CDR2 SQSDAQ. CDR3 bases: TGTGCCAGCAGCCCGGAGACGGATAGCACAGATACGCAGTATTTT. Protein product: CASSPETDSTDTQYF. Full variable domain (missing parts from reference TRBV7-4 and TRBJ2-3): GAGVSQSPRYKVAKRGRDVALRCDSISGHVTLYWYRQTLGQGSEVLTYSQSDAQRDKSGRPSGRFSAERPERSVSTLKIQRTEQGDSAVYLCASSPETDSTDTQYFGPGTRLTVL.

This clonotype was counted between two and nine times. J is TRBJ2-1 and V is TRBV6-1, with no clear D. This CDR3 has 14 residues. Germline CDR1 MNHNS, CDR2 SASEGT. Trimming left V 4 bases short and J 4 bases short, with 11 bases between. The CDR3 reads CASSGLPEYNEQFF. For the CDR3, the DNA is TGTGCCAGCAGTGGTCTCCCAGAGTACAATGAGCAGTTCTTC.

CDR3 DNA: TGTGCCAGCAGTTTCGGGTCAATCTGGGGGACTGAAGCTTTCTTT. Encoded protein: CASSFGSIWGTEAFF. The V and J genes are TRBV12-3 or TRBV12-4 and TRBJ1-1; tentatively, D is TRBD1 (5 bases). The V and J ends lost 3 bases and 5 bases respectively, with 16 bases between them. The CDR3 spans 15 residues.

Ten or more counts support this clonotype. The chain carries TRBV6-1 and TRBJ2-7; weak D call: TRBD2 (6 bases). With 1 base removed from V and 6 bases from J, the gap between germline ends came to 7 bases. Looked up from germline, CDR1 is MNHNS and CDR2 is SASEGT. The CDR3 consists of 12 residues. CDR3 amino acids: CASSEVRGEQYF. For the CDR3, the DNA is TGTGCCAGCAGTGAAGTGCGGGGCGAGCAGTACTTC.

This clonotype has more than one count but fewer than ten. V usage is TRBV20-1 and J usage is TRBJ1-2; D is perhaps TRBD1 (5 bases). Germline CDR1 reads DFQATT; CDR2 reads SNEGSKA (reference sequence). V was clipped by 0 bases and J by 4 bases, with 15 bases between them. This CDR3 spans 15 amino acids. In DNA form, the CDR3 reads TGCAGTGCTAGAGATCAGGGAGCGGGTACCTATGGCTACACCTTC. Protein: CSARDQGAGTYGYTF.

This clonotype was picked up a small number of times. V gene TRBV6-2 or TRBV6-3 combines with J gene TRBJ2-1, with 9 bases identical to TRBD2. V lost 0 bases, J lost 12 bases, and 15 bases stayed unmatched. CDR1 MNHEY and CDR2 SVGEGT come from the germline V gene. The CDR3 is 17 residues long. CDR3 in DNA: TGTGCCAGCAGTTACTCAGCGGGAGGCATGCCCCCAGTATGGCAGTTCTTC. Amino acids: CASSYSAGGMPPVWQFF.

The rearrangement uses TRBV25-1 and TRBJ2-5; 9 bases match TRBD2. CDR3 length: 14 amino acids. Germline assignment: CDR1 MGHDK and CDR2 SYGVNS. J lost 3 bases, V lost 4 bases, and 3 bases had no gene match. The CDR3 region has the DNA TGTGCCAGCAGTGGATGGACTAGCGAAGAGACCCAGTACTTC. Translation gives CASSGWTSEETQYF.